This T cell receptor (beta chain) was sequenced in a study of shared clonotypes between healthy human individuals. Study in general: For every donor, three CD4 naive, three CD4 memory, two CD8 naive and one CD8 memory plates were used.

In germline, CDR1 is MNHNY, CDR2 SVGAGI (reference sequence). J lost 6 bases, V lost 2 bases, and 10 bases had no gene match. The CDR3 runs 16 residues. Assay used: immunoSEQ multiplex PCR; TCRdb lists only in-frame clones, some missing. The sample consists of a few million clones, 95% of them appearing once. The sequence came from a man between 18 and 35 years old in good health. Sequencing input: naive CD4+ T cells sorted from blood. Subset in this sample: CD45RA+ positively selected. This rearrangement joins TRBV6-6 to TRBJ2-1; the match to TRBD1 covers 7 bases. This chain's CDR3 is CASSYGQEARGNEQFF. The CDR3 bases are TGTGCCAGCAGTTACGGACAGGAGGCGCGAGGCAATGAGCAGTTCTTC.